The clone carrying this TCR beta chain was recorded once. This specimen comes from a study of blood T cell repertoires in COVID-19. Some clones are missing from TCRdb's copy, which holds only in-frame ones; the method was immunoSEQ multiplex PCR. The profile shows some 250,000 clones, approximately 88% of them singletons. The CDR3 consists of 14 residues. Trimming pared 3 bases from V and 6 bases from J, leaving 12 bases between. The germline V gene has CDR1 LNHDA and CDR2 SQIVND (reference sequence). The chain employs TRBV19 and TRBJ1-5, with D uncertain. The sample consisted of peripheral blood. This sequence originates from a man between 35 and 55 years old with acute or convalescent COVID-19. The CDR3 sequence is CASSMRDIGQPQHF. Written as DNA, the CDR3 is TGTGCCAGTAGTATGAGGGATATCGGTCAGCCCCAGCATTTT.